This T cell receptor (beta chain) came from a study of long-term antiretroviral therapy in people with HIV. With survey level as its setting, the immunoSEQ assay was v3.0. The repertoire was sequenced with immunoSEQ multiplex PCR; TCRdb's copy has only in-frame clones and lacks some. Of some 22,000 clones in the sample, roughly 88% were seen once. The CDR3 runs to 14 residues. CDR1 SSHAT and CDR2 FNYEAQ come from the germline V gene (reference sequence). The trim removed 5 bases at V and 6 bases at J, leaving 8 bases unmatched. This sample comprised unsorted PBMCs, obtained 0.6 years after starting antiretroviral therapy. The chain couples TRBV7-7 to TRBJ2-7; 9 bases align to TRBD1. This sequence was found in a man in his 60s with HIV. The CDR3 DNA sequence: TGTGCCAGCAGCCCCGGGACAGGGTTAGGCGAGCAGTACTTC. It yields the protein CASSPGTGLGEQYF.